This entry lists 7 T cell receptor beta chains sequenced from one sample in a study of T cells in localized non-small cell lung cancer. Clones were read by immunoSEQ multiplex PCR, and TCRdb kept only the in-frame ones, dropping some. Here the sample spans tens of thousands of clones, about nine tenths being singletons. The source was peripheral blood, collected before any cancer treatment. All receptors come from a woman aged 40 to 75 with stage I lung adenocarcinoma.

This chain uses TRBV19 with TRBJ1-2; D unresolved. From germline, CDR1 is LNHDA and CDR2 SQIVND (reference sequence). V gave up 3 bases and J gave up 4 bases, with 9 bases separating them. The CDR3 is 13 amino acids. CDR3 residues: CASSINGIYGYTF. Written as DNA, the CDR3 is TGTGCCAGTAGTATCAACGGGATCTATGGCTACACCTTC.

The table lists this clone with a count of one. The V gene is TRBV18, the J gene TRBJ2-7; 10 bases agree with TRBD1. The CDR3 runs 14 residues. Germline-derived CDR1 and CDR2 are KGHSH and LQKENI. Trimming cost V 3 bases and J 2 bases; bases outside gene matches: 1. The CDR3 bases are TGTGCCAGCTCACCCGGGACAGGGGCCTACGAGCAGTACTTC. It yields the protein CASSPGTGAYEQYF.

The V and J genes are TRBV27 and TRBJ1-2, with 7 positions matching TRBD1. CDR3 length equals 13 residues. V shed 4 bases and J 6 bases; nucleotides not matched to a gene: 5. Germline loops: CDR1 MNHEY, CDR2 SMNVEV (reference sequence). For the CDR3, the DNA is TGTGCCAGCAGTTCGACAGGGATCAATGGCTACACCTTC. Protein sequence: CASSSTGINGYTF.

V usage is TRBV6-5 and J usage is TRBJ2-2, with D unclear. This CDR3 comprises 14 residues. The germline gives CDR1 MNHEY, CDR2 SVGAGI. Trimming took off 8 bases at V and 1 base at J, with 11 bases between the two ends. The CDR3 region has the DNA TGTGCCAGCGGAATCACGGGGAACACCGGGGAGCTGTTTTTT. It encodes CASGITGNTGELFF.

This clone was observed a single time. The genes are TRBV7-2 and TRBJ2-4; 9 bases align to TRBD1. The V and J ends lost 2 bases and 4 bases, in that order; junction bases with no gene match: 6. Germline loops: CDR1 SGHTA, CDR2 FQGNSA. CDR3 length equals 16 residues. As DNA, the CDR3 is TGTGCCAGCAGCTTATCCTCGGGACAGGGTAAAAACATTCAGTACTTC. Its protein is CASSLSSGQGKNIQYF.

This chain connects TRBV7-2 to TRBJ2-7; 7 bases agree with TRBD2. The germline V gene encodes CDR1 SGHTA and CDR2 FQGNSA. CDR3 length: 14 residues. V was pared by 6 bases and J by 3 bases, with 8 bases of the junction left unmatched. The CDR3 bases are TGTGCCAGCAGTCGGGACGGGGGGAACTACGAGCAGTACTTC. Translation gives CASSRDGGNYEQYF.

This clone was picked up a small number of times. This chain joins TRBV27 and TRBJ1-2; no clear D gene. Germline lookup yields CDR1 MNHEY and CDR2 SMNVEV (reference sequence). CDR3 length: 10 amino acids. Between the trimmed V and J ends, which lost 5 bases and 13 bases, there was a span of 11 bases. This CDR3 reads CASSAGTCTF. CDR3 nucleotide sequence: TGTGCCAGCAGTGCAGGAACATGCACCTTC.